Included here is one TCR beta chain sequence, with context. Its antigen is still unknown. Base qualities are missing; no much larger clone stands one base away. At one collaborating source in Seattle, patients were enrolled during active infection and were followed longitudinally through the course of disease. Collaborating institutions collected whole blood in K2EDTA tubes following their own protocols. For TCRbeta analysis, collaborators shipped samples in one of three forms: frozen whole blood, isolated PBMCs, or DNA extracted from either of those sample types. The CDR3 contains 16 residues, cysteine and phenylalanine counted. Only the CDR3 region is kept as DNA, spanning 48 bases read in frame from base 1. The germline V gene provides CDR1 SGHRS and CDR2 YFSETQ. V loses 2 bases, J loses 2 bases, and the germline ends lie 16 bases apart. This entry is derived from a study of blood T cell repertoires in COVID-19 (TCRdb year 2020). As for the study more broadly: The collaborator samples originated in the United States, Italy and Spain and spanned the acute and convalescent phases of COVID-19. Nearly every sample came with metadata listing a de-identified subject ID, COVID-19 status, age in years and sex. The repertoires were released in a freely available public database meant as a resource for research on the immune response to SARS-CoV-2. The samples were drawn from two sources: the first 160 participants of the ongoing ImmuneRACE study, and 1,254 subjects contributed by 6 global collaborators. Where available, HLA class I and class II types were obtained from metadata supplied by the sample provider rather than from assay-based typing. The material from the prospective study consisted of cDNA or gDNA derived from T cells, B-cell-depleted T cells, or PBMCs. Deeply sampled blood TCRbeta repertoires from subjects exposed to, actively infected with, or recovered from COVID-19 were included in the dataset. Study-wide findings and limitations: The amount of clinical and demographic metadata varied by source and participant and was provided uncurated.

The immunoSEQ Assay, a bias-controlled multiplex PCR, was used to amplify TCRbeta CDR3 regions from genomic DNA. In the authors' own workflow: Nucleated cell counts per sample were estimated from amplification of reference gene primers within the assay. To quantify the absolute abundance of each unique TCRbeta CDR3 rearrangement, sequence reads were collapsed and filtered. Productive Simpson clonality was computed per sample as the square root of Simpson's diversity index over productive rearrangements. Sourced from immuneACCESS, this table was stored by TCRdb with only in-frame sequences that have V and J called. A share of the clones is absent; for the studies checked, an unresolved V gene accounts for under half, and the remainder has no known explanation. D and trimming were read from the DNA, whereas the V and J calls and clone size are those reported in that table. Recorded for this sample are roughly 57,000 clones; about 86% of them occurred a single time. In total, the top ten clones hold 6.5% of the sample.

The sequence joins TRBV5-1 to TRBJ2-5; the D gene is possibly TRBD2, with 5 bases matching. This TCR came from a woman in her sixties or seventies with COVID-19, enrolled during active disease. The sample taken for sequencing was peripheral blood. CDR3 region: CASSFKNRELQETQYF. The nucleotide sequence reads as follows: TGCGCCAGCAGCTTCAAGAATAGGGAGTTACAAGAGACCCAGTACTTC.